This TCR beta chain was retrieved from a study of blood T cell repertoires in COVID-19. From germline, CDR1 is SNHLY and CDR2 FYNNEI. The CDR3 contains 14 residues. The trim removed 5 bases at V and 5 bases at J, leaving 5 bases unmatched. Only in-frame clones appear in the TCRdb table, and some are missing; sequencing was by immunoSEQ multiplex PCR. The sample carries about 280,000 clones, approximately 81% recorded once. The source material was PBMCs or T cells enriched from blood (not recorded which). The receptor comes from a woman in her forties or fifties who had recovered from COVID-19. The rearrangement joins TRBV2 to TRBJ1-4; 7 bases are a match to TRBD1. Written as DNA, the CDR3 is TGTGCCAGCAGTCTCCGGGACAGAAATGAAAAACTGTTTTTT. It encodes CASSLRDRNEKLFF.